This TCR beta chain is from a study of blood T cell repertoires in COVID-19. The sample holds many counts of this clone. Participants spanned ages about 18 to 95 years and resided in about 24 US areas. The CDR3 has 16 amino acids. CDR1 SGHNT and CDR2 YYREEE come from the germline V gene (reference sequence). V dropped 1 base and J dropped 3 bases, with 16 bases sitting between them. Clones were sequenced by immunoSEQ multiplex PCR, and TCRdb holds only the in-frame ones, with some missing. The table lists 200,000 to 250,000 clones, 82% of them singletons. The receptor comes from a woman between 55 and 75 years old who had recovered from COVID-19. The chain combines TRBV5-4 with TRBJ1-2; D unclear. The sample comprised PBMCs or T cells enriched from blood (not recorded which). The CDR3 nucleotides read TGTGCCAGCAGCTTGAGCGGCAAGAGTAGGGACTATGGCTACACCTTC. It yields the protein CASSLSGKSRDYGYTF.